Detailed here is one TCR beta chain. This specimen comes from a study of blood T cell repertoires in COVID-19. About the research overall: Spain, Italy and the United States supplied samples that represented acute and convalescent COVID-19. The analysed material was cDNA or gDNA that came from T cells, B-cell-depleted T cells, or PBMCs.

CDR1 SGHNT and CDR2 YENEEA come from the germline V gene. Losses at the gene ends were 5 bases for V and 5 bases for J; bases not matched to a gene: 5. The CDR3 runs to 15 residues. Methods used by the authors: Reference gene primer amplification gave nucleated cell count estimates. The protocol was immunoSEQ multiplex PCR, while the TCRdb copy is restricted to in-frame clones and leaves out a portion. That table gives V, J and clone size, and the DNA gave D and trimming. The table shows roughly 100,000 clones, with roughly 87% occurring only once. The source of this sequence is a man aged 50 to 59 with acute or convalescent COVID-19. The sequencing sample was made of peripheral blood. This chain joins TRBV11-3 and TRBJ2-3; 12 bases are shared with TRBD1. The chain's CDR3 is CASSPGQGAGDTQYF. The DNA of the CDR3 is TGTGCCAGCAGCCCGGGACAGGGGGCTGGAGATACGCAGTATTTT.